This T cell receptor (beta chain) was identified in a study of shared clonotypes between healthy human individuals. Points from the study as a whole: Larger richness was generally estimated for naive than memory subsets. It was observed that 5% to 6.5% of naive CD4 clonotypes were shared across a few donors.

With respect to this clone: No antigen is known for it.

The CDR3 contains 13 residues. Trimming removed 8 bases from V and 4 bases from J, with 14 bases in between. Germline CDR1 MNHNS, CDR2 SASEGT. Per the authors' pipeline: Owing to the provision of junction-only sequences devoid of quality scores by immunoSEQ, filtering differed. TCRdb's table, derived via immunoSEQ multiplex PCR, lists solely in-frame clones and lacks some. V and J calls and clone size are as listed in that table; D and trimming were resolved from the DNA. The table includes millions of clones, over 85% detected once. Caucasian adults living in Nashville, Tennessee, provided all samples.

Sequences were obtained from naive CD4+ T cells sorted from blood. The subset was: CD45RA+ positively selected. This TCR was sampled from a man between 18 and 29 years old in good health. The J gene is TRBJ1-1, the V gene TRBV6-1; D gene ambiguous. CDR3 in amino acids: CASARWVLTEAFF. CDR3 sequence (DNA): TGTGCCAGCGCTCGGTGGGTCCTCACTGAAGCTTTCTTT.